This entry lists 21 T cell receptor beta chains sequenced from one sample in a study of blood T cells in healthy people across ages. It was with a sample-barcoded 5' primer and a J-beta primer mix that a second PCR of about 6 to 12 cycles was run. TCRdb called the 5' RACE reads again in MiXCR, with one record for every CDR3 protein. The sample has about 800,000 distinct CDR3 sequences, more than 45% seen once. The source material was blood. All receptors come from a man aged 25-40 years in good health.

The chain has TRBV20-1 and TRBJ2-3, with 7 bases identical to TRBD2. V lost 6 bases, J lost 5 bases, and 8 bases stayed unmatched. This CDR3 spans 13 amino acids. Germline CDR1 reads DFQATT; CDR2 reads SNEGSKA (reference sequence). The DNA for the CDR3 is TGCAGTGCAGTGACGGGGGGAGGAGATACGCAGTATTTT. Its translation: CSAVTGGGDTQYF.

The genes are TRBV7-9 and TRBJ2-7; D is possibly TRBD1 (6 bases). Trimming left V 3 bases short and J 2 bases short, with 17 bases between. Germline CDR1 and CDR2: SEHNR and FQNEAQ (reference sequence). The CDR3 consists of 16 residues. Here the CDR3 DNA reads TGTGCCAGCAGCTTGGGGGCCGAACGGCCTACCTACGAGCAGTACTTC. It codes for CASSLGAERPTYEQYF.

CDR3 loop: CASSLIGQDTEAFF. The CDR3 DNA sequence: TGTGCCAGCAGCTTGATAGGACAGGACACTGAAGCTTTCTTT. The genes are TRBV5-6 and TRBJ1-1; 7 nucleotides align to TRBD1. This CDR3 spans 14 amino acids. Looked up from germline, CDR1 is SGHDT and CDR2 is YYEEEE. Losses at the gene ends were 1 base for V and 3 bases for J; bases not matched to a gene: 3.

For the CDR3, the DNA is TGTGCCAGCAGTTACTCGATCGGCGGAGGCAGTGAGCAGTTCTTC. Amino acids: CASSYSIGGGSEQFF. The chain employs TRBV6-5 and TRBJ2-1; maybe TRBD2 (5 bases). The CDR3 sequence is 15 residues long. Germline CDR1 MNHEY, CDR2 SVGAGI. Trimming removed 0 bases at V and 9 bases at J, with 15 bases between.

In its sample, this clonotype was seen many times. This chain uses TRBV5-1 with TRBJ2-3; D is uncertain. Germline V gene data show CDR1 as SGHRS and CDR2 as YFSETQ. Between the trimmed V and J ends, which lost 0 bases and 0 bases, there was a span of 8 bases. The CDR3 sequence is 15 residues long. The CDR3 coding sequence is TGCGCCAGCAGCTTGGACAGCACTAGCACAGATACGCAGTATTTT. This sequence encodes CASSLDSTSTDTQYF.

This clonotype was observed a handful of times. The rearrangement joins TRBV7-3 to TRBJ2-3; D is undetermined. This CDR3 contains 13 residues. V was trimmed by 5 bases and J by 2 bases, leaving 8 bases between them. CDR1 SGHTA and CDR2 FQGTGA come from the germline V gene. CDR3 DNA sequence: TGTGCCAGCAGCCTTGACCACACAGATACGCAGTATTTT. Residues: CASSLDHTDTQYF.

The gene calls are TRBV7-2 and TRBJ2-5; D possibly uses TRBD1 or TRBD2 (5 bases each). The CDR3 length is 16 residues. Germline values: CDR1 SGHTA, CDR2 FQGNSA. V was clipped by 4 bases and J by 0 bases, with 15 bases between them. The CDR3 sequence: CASSWGRNTYQETQYF. The CDR3 nucleotides are TGTGCCAGCAGCTGGGGACGCAACACGTACCAAGAGACCCAGTACTTC.

This rearrangement joins TRBV20-1 to TRBJ2-1; 8 positions match TRBD2. V lost 5 bases to trimming and J lost 7 bases; unmatched junction nucleotides: 13. The CDR3 sequence is 15 residues long. Germline values: CDR1 DFQATT, CDR2 SNEGSKA (reference sequence). The CDR3 reads CSARNSGKRGNEQFF. CDR3 nucleotide sequence: TGCAGTGCTCGAAATAGCGGGAAGAGGGGGAATGAGCAGTTCTTC.

The V and J genes are TRBV7-6 and TRBJ2-1; D remains ambiguous. Germline V CDR1 and CDR2: SGHVS, FNYEAQ. Trimming removed 2 bases from V and 7 bases from J, with 9 bases in between. The CDR3 totals 13 residues. The CDR3 reads CASSLSRGNEQFF. As DNA, the CDR3 is TGTGCCAGCAGCTTATCGAGAGGAAATGAGCAGTTCTTC.

This clonotype was picked up a small number of times. The CDR3 reads CASSLPQGAETQYF. Written as DNA, the CDR3 is TGTGCCAGCAGTTTACCCCAGGGTGCGGAGACCCAGTACTTC. This chain joins TRBV28 and TRBJ2-5; weak D call: TRBD1 (5 bases). V was trimmed by 2 bases and J by 5 bases, leaving 12 bases between them. The CDR3 runs to 14 residues. Germline V CDR1 and CDR2: MDHEN, SYDVKM. Together with reference TRBV28 and TRBJ2-5, the CDR3 gives the full variable domain: DVKVTQSSRYLVKRTGEKVFLECVQDMDHENMFWYRQDPGLGLRLIYFSYDVKMKEKGDIPEGYSVSREKKERFSLILESASTNQTSMYLCASSLPQGAETQYFGPGTRLLVL.

Note on this clonotype: At one of its ends the junction is not consistent with the germline gene, which may arise from a read error. This chain joins TRBV9 and TRBJ2-3; 10 bases align to TRBD2. CDR1 and CDR2 (germline): SGDLS, YYNGEE. The CDR3 length is 14 residues. Written as DNA, the CDR3 is TGCGCCAGCAGCCACCTAGCGGGGGACGATACGCAGTATTTT. This translates into CASSHLAGDDTQYF.

J is TRBJ1-6 and V is TRBV25-1; no clear D gene. V lost 4 bases and J 7 bases, leaving 17 bases between the germline ends. Germline loops: CDR1 MGHDK, CDR2 SYGVNS. This CDR3 has 16 amino acids. CDR3 in DNA: TGTGCCAGCAGTGGCATAGCGGGCCCTGGGAATTCACCCCTCCACTTT. It specifies CASSGIAGPGNSPLHF.

The gene calls are TRBV15 and TRBJ2-1; D is possibly TRBD1 (6 bases). V lost 1 base to trimming and J lost 5 bases, with 15 bases between them. CDR1 is LNHNV and CDR2 is YYDKDF in the germline V gene (reference sequence). The CDR3 length is 16 residues. For the CDR3, the DNA is TGTGCCACCAGCAGAGTAGGCCCCAACAGGGACAATGAGCAGTTCTTC. As protein: CATSRVGPNRDNEQFF.

The rearrangement joins TRBV27 to TRBJ2-3; a possible D gene is TRBD1 (5 bases). Germline CDR1 and CDR2: MNHEY and SMNVEV (reference sequence). The CDR3 totals 14 residues. Trimming stripped 2 bases from V and 4 bases from J, with 10 bases between. The chain's CDR3 is CASSLVGAADTQYF. The CDR3 nucleotides read TGTGCCAGCAGTTTAGTAGGGGCGGCAGATACGCAGTATTTT.

This chain uses TRBV14 with TRBJ1-4, with 7 nucleotides matching TRBD1. There are 13 residues in the CDR3. Germline V gene data show CDR1 as SGHDN and CDR2 as FVKESK. The junction had 12 bases not matched to a gene; V was cut back by 9 bases and J by 11 bases. In DNA form, the CDR3 reads TGTGCCAGTAAACAGGGGAACACGAGGAAACTGTTTTTT. Its translation: CASKQGNTRKLFF.

The rearrangement links TRBV6-1 to TRBJ1-4, with a tentative D call TRBD1 (5 bases). CDR1 is MNHNS and CDR2 is SASEGT in the germline V gene. The CDR3 runs 16 residues. Trimming pared 6 bases from V and 0 bases from J, leaving 14 bases between. The CDR3 nucleotides are TGTGCCAGCAGCCCCTTCGACAGAGCAACTAATGAAAAACTGTTTTTT. Translation: CASSPFDRATNEKLFF.

The chain couples TRBV11-2 to TRBJ1-2, with D unresolved. Germline V lookup: CDR1 SGHAT, CDR2 FQNNGV. CDR3 length: 16 amino acids. V dropped 0 bases and J dropped 2 bases, with 13 bases sitting between them. The CDR3: CASSLDLGDLNYGYTF. In nucleotides, the CDR3 is TGTGCCAGCAGCTTAGATCTTGGGGATTTGAACTATGGCTACACCTTC.

V gene TRBV29-1 combines with J gene TRBJ1-1; a weak D match, TRBD1 (6 bases). The germline V gene has CDR1 SQVTM and CDR2 ANQGSEA. This CDR3 is built from 13 residues. The ends were cut back, 0 bases at V and 7 bases at J, with 12 bases in the middle. DNA of the CDR3: TGCAGCGTTGAAGAAAGACGACAGGTTGAAGCTTTCTTT. It codes for CSVEERRQVEAFF.

In this sample, this clonotype turned up a few times. The genes are TRBV4-2 and TRBJ2-2; D not resolved. V was clipped by 1 base and J by 8 bases, with 8 bases between them. The CDR3 is 13 residues long. CDR1 is LGHNA and CDR2 is YNFKEQ in the germline V gene. The CDR3 spells CASSQGVSGELFF. In DNA, the CDR3 is TGTGCCAGCAGCCAAGGGGTCAGTGGGGAGCTGTTTTTT.

Comments on this clonotype: At one boundary the junction diverges from the germline segment, which might be a read error. For the CDR3, the DNA is TGTGCCACCGGCAGAGATACCGTCGGAAGTGAGACCCAGTACTTC. Its protein is CATGRDTVGSETQYF. The chain couples TRBV15 to TRBJ2-7; D gene uncertain. The J call may be mistaken, given a closer DNA end match to TRBJ2-5. CDR1 LNHNV and CDR2 YYDKDF come from the germline V gene (reference sequence). CDR3 size: 15 residues.

The chain uses TRBV6-5 and TRBJ2-7, with 8 bases lining up with TRBD2. After removal of 0 bases from V and 5 bases from J, the junction contained 12 bases not matched to a gene. Germline assignment: CDR1 MNHEY and CDR2 SVGAGI. This CDR3 spans 17 amino acids. Here the CDR3 DNA reads TGTGCCAGCAGTTACTCGACTGGCCTGCCGGGAGGGGACGAGCAGTACTTC. It is translated as CASSYSTGLPGGDEQYF.